The T cell receptor (beta chain) described here comes from a study of cytomegalovirus exposure and HLA in healthy donors. Overall study results and limits: Associated with cytomegalovirus, according to the listing, were 150 to 200 TCR beta chains.

The CDR3 loop spans 15 amino acids. Germline assignment: CDR1 SEHNR and CDR2 FQNEAQ (reference sequence). J lost 10 bases, V lost 2 bases, and 9 bases had no gene match. This clone was detected once. Its antigen is unidentified. The PCR had 60 Vbeta and 13 Jbeta primers. Profiling relied on immunoSEQ multiplex PCR, and the TCRdb table lists in-frame clones only, not all of them. Here the sample spans roughly 90,000 clones, 65% to 85% being singletons. V is TRBV7-9 and J is TRBJ2-1, with 9 bases aligning to TRBD2. The sequence was obtained from a man between 18 and 35 years old in good health and CMV-seronegative. Sequenced: PBMCs. CDR3 protein: CASSLLAGVINEQFF. For the CDR3, the DNA is TGTGCCAGCAGCTTATTAGCGGGAGTGATAAACGAGCAGTTCTTC.